This T cell receptor (beta chain) was found in a study of vaccination effects on CD4 cells after COVID-19. Overall study: Before any sequencing was done, the ViraFEST assay used viral peptide pools to expand antigen-specific CD4+ T cells. Study-level points and caveats: Convalescent patients were scarce, and early post-infection timepoints were absent. Clones of infection and vaccine origin contracted markedly late after vaccination.

Culturing for nine to ten days preceded CD4+ T cell isolation. Participants were given two doses of BNT162b2 or mRNA-1273 vaccine. IL-2 medium took the place of half the medium on both days 3 and 7. A few counts support this clone. Its antigen is unknown. Some clones are missing from TCRdb's copy, which holds only in-frame ones; the method was immunoSEQ multiplex PCR. The table has about 73,000 clones, 73% seen once. The TCR comes from a human donor who received a COVID-19 vaccine. The source material was CD4+ T cells from PBMCs cultured without peptide, sampled after COVID-19 vaccination.

CDR3: CASSLSRTGVTGELFF. The CDR3 coding sequence is TGTGCCAGCAGCTTGAGCCGGACAGGGGTCACCGGGGAGCTGTTTTTT. V and J are TRBV5-5 and TRBJ2-2; 9 bases agree with TRBD1. The CDR3 spans 16 residues. CDR1 is SGHKS and CDR2 is YYEKEE in the germline V gene (reference sequence). The V segment lost 1 base and the J segment 4 bases; nucleotides outside the gene matches: 5. Based on the CDR3 plus reference TRBV5-5 and TRBJ2-2, the full variable domain is DAGVTQSPTHLIKTRGQQVTLRCSPISGHKSVSWYQQVLGQGPQFIFQYYEKEERGRGNFPDRFSARQFPNYSSELNVNALLLGDSALYLCASSLSRTGVTGELFFGEGSRLTVL.